Each of the 20 T cell receptor beta chains below was sequenced from the same sample in a study of neurological immune-mediated disorders (dated by TCRdb to about 2019). Libraries were built with 5' RACE. These reads were obtained on an Illumina HiSeq 2500. The public sequencing data were trimmed at Q25 with fastp and processed into clonotypes with MiXCR by TCRdb, which kept only in-frame beta chains. When rows share a CDR3 protein, they turn into one entry using the most common DNA and genes. A total of tens of thousands of distinct CDR3 sequences appear in this sample, roughly 7.3% of them only once. 4.4% of the sample is held by the ten biggest clonotypes. The sample consisted of PBMCs. The receptors shown here come from a woman in her forties in good health.

By share of the sample, this clonotype is medium-sized. The chain employs TRBV20-1 and TRBJ1-3; no reliable D call. The CDR3 has 11 residues. Germline CDR1 reads DFQATT; CDR2 reads SNEGSKA (reference sequence). With 6 bases removed from V and 2 bases from J, the gap between germline ends came to 5 bases. The CDR3 protein is CSARTGNTIYF. In DNA, the CDR3 is TGCAGTGCCCGAACTGGAAACACCATATATTTT.

This clonotype was found many times. The rearrangement joins TRBV29-1 to TRBJ2-1; 7 bases are a match to TRBD2. Germline values: CDR1 SQVTM, CDR2 ANQGSEA. The V gene end was trimmed by 7 bases and the J gene end by 3 bases; junction bases not matched to a gene: 9. The CDR3 has 14 residues. The CDR3 sequence: CSARAGDLYNEQFF. CDR3 nucleotides: TGCAGCGCCCGGGCGGGGGACCTCTACAATGAGCAGTTCTTC.

This clonotype was recorded many times. The chain is built from TRBV6-5 and TRBJ2-7, with 7 bases lining up with TRBD2. From germline, CDR1 is MNHEY and CDR2 SVGAGI. The CDR3 is made up of 15 amino acids. Trimming took 0 bases from V and 0 from J; bases not matched to a gene: 2. Here the CDR3 DNA reads TGTGCCAGCAGTTACTCGCCTAGCGGCTCCTACGAGCAGTACTTC. As protein: CASSYSPSGSYEQYF.

This clonotype was detected many times. The chain links TRBV29-1 to TRBJ2-3; a weak D match, TRBD2 (7 bases). V lost 4 bases to trimming and J lost 2 bases, with 16 bases between them. CDR3 length: 15 residues. Germline V gene data show CDR1 as SQVTM and CDR2 as ANQGSEA. The CDR3: CSVATGGRATDTQYF. CDR3 bases: TGCAGCGTTGCTACGGGGGGCCGAGCCACAGATACGCAGTATTTT.

This clonotype was seen repeatedly, ten times or more. The chain is built from TRBV3-1 and TRBJ2-2, with a possible D match to TRBD1 (6 bases). Looked up from germline, CDR1 is LGHDT and CDR2 is YNNKEL (reference sequence). The CDR3 spans 15 residues. Trimming cost V 3 bases and J 7 bases, with 15 bases left between them. This CDR3 reads CASSQQGHAGGELFF. The DNA for the CDR3 is TGTGCCAGCAGCCAGCAGGGACACGCGGGCGGGGAGCTGTTTTTT.

This clonotype was picked up many times. In DNA, the CDR3 is TGCAGCGTTGCCTATCCCGGGACGGTCCTCCAGGAGCAGTTCTTC. It encodes CSVAYPGTVLQEQFF. This chain links TRBV29-1 with TRBJ2-1, with D tentatively TRBD1 or TRBD2 (5 bases each). The CDR3 has 15 amino acids. Germline V gives CDR1 SQVTM, CDR2 ANQGSEA. V lost 4 bases, J lost 10 bases, and 23 bases lay in between.

There are many counts of this clonotype. The CDR3 is CASSPGTANTDTQYF. CDR3 DNA sequence: TGCGCCAGCAGCCCTGGGACAGCTAACACAGATACGCAGTATTTT. The V and J genes are TRBV5-1 and TRBJ2-3, with 7 bases aligning to TRBD1. The CDR3 consists of 15 residues. The V segment lost 4 bases and the J segment 2 bases; nucleotides outside the gene matches: 7. The germline gives CDR1 SGHRS, CDR2 YFSETQ.

This clonotype was seen at least ten times. The rearrangement joins TRBV7-6 to TRBJ2-2; D is ambiguous. The CDR3 is 13 amino acids. Germline V gene data show CDR1 as SGHVS and CDR2 as FNYEAQ. Deletions cut 2 bases from V and 6 bases from J, with 7 bases between. The CDR3 region is CASSLLVAGELFF. The CDR3 nucleotides are TGTGCCAGCAGCTTATTAGTGGCCGGGGAGCTGTTTTTT.

This clonotype was seen ten or more times. This rearrangement joins TRBV7-9 to TRBJ2-7; D is uncertain. The CDR3 contains 13 residues. Trimming cost V 5 bases and J 8 bases, with 16 bases left between them. Per the germline V gene, CDR1 is SEHNR and CDR2 is FQNEAQ (reference sequence). CDR3 nucleotide sequence: TGTGCCAGCAGCCCCCGACCCGAAGGGAAGCAGTACGTC. Translating it yields CASSPRPEGKQYV.

Many counts were recorded for this clonotype. The V call is TRBV3-1, the J call TRBJ2-1; unclear D gene. CDR1 is LGHDT, CDR2 YNNKEL, per germline (reference sequence). The CDR3 sequence is 12 residues long. Trimming pared 6 bases from V and 4 bases from J, leaving 7 bases between. Written as DNA, the CDR3 is TGTGCCAGCAGGGACCGGTACAATGAGCAGTTCTTC. Encoded protein: CASRDRYNEQFF.

This clonotype was counted many times. This chain uses TRBV20-1 with TRBJ2-3; D call uncertain. CDR1 is DFQATT, CDR2 SNEGSKA, per germline (reference sequence). This CDR3 contains 15 residues. V was cut by 6 bases and J by 0 bases, with 16 bases left in between. Here the CDR3 DNA reads TGCAGTGCCAGTTCCCGACTTGCAAGCACAGATACGCAGTATTTT. This encodes CSASSRLASTDTQYF.

This clonotype was seen ten or more times. This chain joins TRBV5-1 and TRBJ2-3; TRBD2 agrees at 11 bases. This CDR3 is built from 16 residues. Trimming removed 3 bases from V and 0 bases from J; junction bases left unmatched: 3. CDR1 is SGHRS and CDR2 is YFSETQ in the germline V gene. The CDR3 bases are TGCGCCAGCAGCTACGGGACTAGCGGTAGCACAGATACGCAGTATTTT. Amino acids: CASSYGTSGSTDTQYF.

This clonotype has only a few counts. The V call is TRBV29-1, the J call TRBJ2-1, with 10 bases aligning to TRBD1. CDR3 size: 12 residues. Germline V gives CDR1 SQVTM, CDR2 ANQGSEA. J gave up 7 bases and V 4 bases, and 1 base lay outside the gene matches. The CDR3 loop reads CSVGGQGNEQFF. The DNA of the CDR3 is TGCAGCGTTGGGGGACAGGGGAATGAGCAGTTCTTC.

This clonotype has a count of ten or more. The chain recombines TRBV20-1 with TRBJ1-5, with D maybe TRBD1 (6 bases). The CDR3 has 15 amino acids. The germline V gene encodes CDR1 DFQATT and CDR2 SNEGSKA (reference sequence). Trimming removed 5 bases at V and 2 bases at J, with 16 bases between. This CDR3 is CSALDGGAGNQPQHF. The CDR3 coding sequence is TGCAGTGCTTTAGATGGGGGCGCGGGCAATCAGCCCCAGCATTTT.

This clonotype occurred many times. The genes are TRBV12-3 or TRBV12-4 and TRBJ2-1; the D call may be TRBD1 or TRBD2 (5 bases each). V was clipped by 5 bases and J by 4 bases, with 12 bases between them. The CDR3 is 14 residues long. The CDR3 sequence is CASSPGPSYNEQFF. The CDR3 DNA reads as TGTGCCAGCAGTCCGGGACCGTCTTACAATGAGCAGTTCTTC.

This clonotype was picked up many times. CDR3 nucleotide sequence: TGTGCCAGCAGCCCAGAGGGGGGCGCTGGCTACACCTTC. This translates into CASSPEGGAGYTF. This sequence joins TRBV7-9 and TRBJ1-2; TRBD1 is a possible D gene (6 bases). Trimming shortened V by 5 bases and J by 7 bases, and 14 bases separated the two germline ends. CDR1 and CDR2 (germline): SEHNR, FQNEAQ (reference sequence). The CDR3 contains 13 residues.

This clonotype has a count of ten or more. The chain has TRBV7-9 and TRBJ2-5, with no clear D. CDR1 is SEHNR and CDR2 is FQNEAQ in the germline V gene (reference sequence). Deletions cut 5 bases from V and 1 base from J, with 8 bases between. The CDR3 length is 13 residues. The CDR3 spells CASSPDSQETQYF. The DNA for the CDR3 is TGTGCCAGCAGCCCCGACTCCCAAGAGACCCAGTACTTC.

This clonotype was counted many times. J is TRBJ2-5 and V is TRBV5-1, with 7 bases fitting TRBD2. CDR3 length: 15 amino acids. V dropped 0 bases and J dropped 5; count of bases not matched to a gene: 7. Germline V lookup: CDR1 SGHRS, CDR2 YFSETQ. The CDR3 protein is CASSLVPTSRETQYF. In DNA form, the CDR3 reads TGCGCCAGCAGCTTGGTCCCGACTAGCCGGGAGACCCAGTACTTC.

The CDR3 is CASSLSLEGGRETQYF. The CDR3 coding sequence is TGTGCCAGCAGCTTGTCCTTAGAGGGGGGGCGAGAGACCCAGTACTTC. The chain couples TRBV3-1 to TRBJ2-5; TRBD2 might be the D (7 bases). V lost 5 bases and J lost 4, with 20 bases in between. The V gene's germline CDR1 is LGHDT and CDR2 YNNKEL (reference sequence). CDR3 length: 16 residues.

In its sample, this clonotype was seen once. The chain is built from TRBV5-1 and TRBJ2-2, with D tentatively TRBD2 (7 bases). Germline V gives CDR1 SGHRS, CDR2 YFSETQ. Trimming cost V 1 base and J 2 bases, with 21 bases left between them. The CDR3 contains 19 residues. In DNA, the CDR3 is TGCGCCAGCAGCTTGTTACGGGGGGCGCGAAGGAATAACACCGGGGAGCTGTTTTTT. This codes for CASSLLRGARRNNTGELFF.